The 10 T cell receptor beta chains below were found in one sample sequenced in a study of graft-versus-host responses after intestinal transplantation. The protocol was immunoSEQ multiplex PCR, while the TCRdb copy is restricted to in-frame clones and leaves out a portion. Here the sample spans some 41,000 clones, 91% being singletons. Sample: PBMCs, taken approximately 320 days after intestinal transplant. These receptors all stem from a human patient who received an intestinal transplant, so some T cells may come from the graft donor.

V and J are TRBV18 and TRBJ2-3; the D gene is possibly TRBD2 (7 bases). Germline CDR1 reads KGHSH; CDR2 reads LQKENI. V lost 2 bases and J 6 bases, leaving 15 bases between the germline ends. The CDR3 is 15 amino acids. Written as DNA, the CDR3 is TGTGCCAGCTCACCATTAGGGGGAGGGCCGGATACGCAGTATTTT. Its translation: CASSPLGGGPDTQYF.

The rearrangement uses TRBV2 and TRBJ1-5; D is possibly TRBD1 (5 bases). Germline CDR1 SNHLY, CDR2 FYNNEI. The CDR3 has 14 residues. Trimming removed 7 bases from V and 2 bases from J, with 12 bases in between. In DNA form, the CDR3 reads TGTGCCAGCAATTCGGGCAGGGGCAATCAGCCCCAGCATTTT. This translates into CASNSGRGNQPQHF.

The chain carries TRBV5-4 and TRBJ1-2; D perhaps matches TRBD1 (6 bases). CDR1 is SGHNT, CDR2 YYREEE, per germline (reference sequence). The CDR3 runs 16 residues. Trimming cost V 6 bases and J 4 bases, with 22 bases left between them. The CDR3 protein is CASTTGGRLFSYGYTF. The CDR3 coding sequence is TGTGCCAGCACCACCGGGGGGCGACTATTCTCCTATGGCTACACCTTC.

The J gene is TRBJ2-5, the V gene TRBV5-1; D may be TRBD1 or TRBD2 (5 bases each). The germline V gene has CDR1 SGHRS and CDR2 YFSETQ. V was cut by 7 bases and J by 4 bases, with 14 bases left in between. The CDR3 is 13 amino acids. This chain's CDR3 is CASSATGTETQYF. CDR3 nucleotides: TGCGCCAGCTCTGCGACCGGGACAGAGACCCAGTACTTC.

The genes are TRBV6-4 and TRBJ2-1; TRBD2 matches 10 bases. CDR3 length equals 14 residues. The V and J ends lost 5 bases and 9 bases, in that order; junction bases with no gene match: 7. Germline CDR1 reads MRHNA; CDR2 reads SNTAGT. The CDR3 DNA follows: TGTGCCAGCAGTTCACTAGCGGGAAAGGGTGAGCAGTTCTTC. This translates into CASSSLAGKGEQFF.

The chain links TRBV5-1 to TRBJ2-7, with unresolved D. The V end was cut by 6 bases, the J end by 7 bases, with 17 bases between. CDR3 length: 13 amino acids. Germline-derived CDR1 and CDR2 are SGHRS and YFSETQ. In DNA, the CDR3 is TGCGCCAGCATCGACCCTGGCTCGAGGGAGCAGTACTTC. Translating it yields CASIDPGSREQYF.

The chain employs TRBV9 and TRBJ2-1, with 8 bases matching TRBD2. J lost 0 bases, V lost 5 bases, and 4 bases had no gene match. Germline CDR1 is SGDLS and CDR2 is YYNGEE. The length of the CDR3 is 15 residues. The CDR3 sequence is CASSYSGSSYNEQFF. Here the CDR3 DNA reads TGTGCCAGCAGTTACAGCGGGAGCTCCTACAATGAGCAGTTCTTC. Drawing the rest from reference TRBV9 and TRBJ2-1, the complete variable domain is DSGVTQTPKHLITATGQRVTLRCSPRSGDLSVYWYQQSLDQGLQFLIQYYNGEERAKGNILERFSAQQFPDLHSELNLSSLELGDSALYFCASSYSGSSYNEQFFGPGTRLTVL.

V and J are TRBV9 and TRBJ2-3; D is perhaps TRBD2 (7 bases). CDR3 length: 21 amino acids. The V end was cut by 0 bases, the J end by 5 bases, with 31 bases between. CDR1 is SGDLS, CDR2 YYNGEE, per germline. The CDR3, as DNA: TGTGCCAGCAGCGTAGTGCTTCGGTCCGCGAGGGGGGGCCACGTTATAGATACGCAGTATTTT. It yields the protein CASSVVLRSARGGHVIDTQYF.

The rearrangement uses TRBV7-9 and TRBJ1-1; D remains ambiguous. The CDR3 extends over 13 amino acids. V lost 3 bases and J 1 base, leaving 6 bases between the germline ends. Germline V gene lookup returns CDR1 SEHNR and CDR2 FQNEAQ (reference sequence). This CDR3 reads CASSFRANTEAFF. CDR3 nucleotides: TGTGCCAGCAGCTTCCGGGCGAACACTGAAGCTTTCTTT.

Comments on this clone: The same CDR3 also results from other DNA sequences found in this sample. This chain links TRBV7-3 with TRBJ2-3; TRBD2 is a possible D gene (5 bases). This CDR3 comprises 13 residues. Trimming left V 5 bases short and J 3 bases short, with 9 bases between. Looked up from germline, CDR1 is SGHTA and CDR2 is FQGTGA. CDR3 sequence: CASSLLGTDTQYF. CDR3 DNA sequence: TGTGCCAGCAGCCTACTAGGAACAGATACGCAGTATTTT.